This T cell receptor (beta chain) was captured in a study of cytomegalovirus exposure and HLA in healthy donors. The CDR3 length is 13 residues. The germline V gene has CDR1 SEHNR and CDR2 FQNEAQ (reference sequence). Samples came from healthy bone marrow donors. PCR employed 60 Vbeta and 13 Jbeta primers. The assay was immunoSEQ multiplex PCR, and TCRdb's table has in-frame clones only and misses some. The data hold about 76,000 clones, with roughly 79% observed a single time. Remarks on this clone: The junction departs from germline at one end; a sequencing error may be responsible.

J is TRBJ2-5 and V is TRBV7-9, with TRBD1 matching over 7 bases. The sequenced material came from PBMCs. The clonotype originates from a woman aged 25 to 45 in good health and CMV-seronegative. The CDR3 DNA reads as TGTTCCAGCAGCTCACAGGGGCAAGAGACCCAGTACTTC. Translation gives CSSSSQGQETQYF.